Sequencing of this T cell receptor (beta chain) was carried out in a study of T cell changes during pregnancy in multiple sclerosis. This table comes from immunoSEQ multiplex PCR, and its TCRdb copy is limited to in-frame clones, with some not included. Of more than 30,000 clones in the sample, around 89% were seen once. V trimming: 3 bases; J trimming: 6 bases; junction bases outside the gene matches: 8. The CDR3 spans 16 residues. Germline CDR1 and CDR2: LGHNA and YSLEER. J is TRBJ2-1 and V is TRBV4-3; TRBD1 matches 10 bases. The specimen comprised CD8+ T cells from peripheral blood mononuclear cells, sampled in the second trimester of pregnancy. The sequence came from a female donor with multiple sclerosis, enrolled in a pregnancy study. As DNA, the CDR3 is TGCGCCAGCAGCCACCCACCCGGACAGGGGGGCAATGAGCAGTTCTTC. This codes for CASSHPPGQGGNEQFF.